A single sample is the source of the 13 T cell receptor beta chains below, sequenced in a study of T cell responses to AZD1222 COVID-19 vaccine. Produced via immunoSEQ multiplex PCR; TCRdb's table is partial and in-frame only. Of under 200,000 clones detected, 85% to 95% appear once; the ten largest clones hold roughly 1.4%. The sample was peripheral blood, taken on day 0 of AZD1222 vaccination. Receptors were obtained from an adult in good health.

CDR3 sequence (DNA): TGTGCCAGCTCACCCCGAGGGGAGGAGCAGTACTTC. Its protein product is CASSPRGEEQYF. This sequence joins TRBV18 and TRBJ2-7; D possibly uses TRBD1 or TRBD2 (5 bases each). The CDR3 is 12 residues long. Looked up from germline, CDR1 is KGHSH and CDR2 is LQKENI. The V end lost 3 bases, the J end lost 7 bases, and 10 bases lay between the germline ends.

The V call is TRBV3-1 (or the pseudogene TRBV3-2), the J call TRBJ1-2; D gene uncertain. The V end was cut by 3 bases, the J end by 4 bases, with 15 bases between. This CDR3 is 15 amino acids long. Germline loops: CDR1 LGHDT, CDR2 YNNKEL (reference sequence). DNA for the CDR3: TGTGCCAGCAGCCACCAAATTTGGGCGGGCTATGGCTACACCTTC. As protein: CASSHQIWAGYGYTF.

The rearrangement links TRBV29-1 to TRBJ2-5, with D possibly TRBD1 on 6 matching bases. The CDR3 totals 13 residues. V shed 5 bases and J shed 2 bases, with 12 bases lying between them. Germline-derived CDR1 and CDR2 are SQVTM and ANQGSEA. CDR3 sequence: CSVRDTPQETQYF. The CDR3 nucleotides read TGCAGCGTTAGGGACACTCCGCAAGAGACCCAGTACTTC. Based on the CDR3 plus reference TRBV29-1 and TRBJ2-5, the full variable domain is SAVISQKPSRDICQRGTSLTIQCQVDSQVTMMFWYRQQPGQSLTLIATANQGSEATYESGFVIDKFPISRPNLTFSTLTVSNMSPEDSSIYLCSVRDTPQETQYFGPGTRLLVL.

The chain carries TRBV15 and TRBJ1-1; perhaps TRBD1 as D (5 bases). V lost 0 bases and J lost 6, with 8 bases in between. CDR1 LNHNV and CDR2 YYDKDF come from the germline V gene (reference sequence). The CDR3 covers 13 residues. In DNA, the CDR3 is TGTGCCACCAGCAGAGATCCGGGGGCTGAAGCTTTCTTT. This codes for CATSRDPGAEAFF.

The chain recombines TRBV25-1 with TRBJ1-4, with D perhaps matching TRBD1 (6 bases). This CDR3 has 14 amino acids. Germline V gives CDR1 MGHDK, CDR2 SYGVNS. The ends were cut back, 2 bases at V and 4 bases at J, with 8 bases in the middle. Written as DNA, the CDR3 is TGTGCCAGCAGTGAAAACAGGGATAATGAAAAACTGTTTTTT. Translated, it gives CASSENRDNEKLFF.

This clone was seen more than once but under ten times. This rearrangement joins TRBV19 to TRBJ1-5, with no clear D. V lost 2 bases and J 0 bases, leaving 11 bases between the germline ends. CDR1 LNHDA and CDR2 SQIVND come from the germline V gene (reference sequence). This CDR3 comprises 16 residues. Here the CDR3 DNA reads TGTGCCAGTAGTATAATACCGACCTATAGCAATCAGCCCCAGCATTTT. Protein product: CASSIIPTYSNQPQHF.

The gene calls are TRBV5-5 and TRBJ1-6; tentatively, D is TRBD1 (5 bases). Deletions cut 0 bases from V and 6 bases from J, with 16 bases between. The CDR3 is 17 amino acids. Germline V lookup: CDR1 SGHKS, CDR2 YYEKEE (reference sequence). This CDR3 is CASSLEPLGGINSPLHF. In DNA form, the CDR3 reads TGTGCCAGCAGCTTGGAGCCTCTTGGGGGGATTAATTCACCCCTCCACTTT.

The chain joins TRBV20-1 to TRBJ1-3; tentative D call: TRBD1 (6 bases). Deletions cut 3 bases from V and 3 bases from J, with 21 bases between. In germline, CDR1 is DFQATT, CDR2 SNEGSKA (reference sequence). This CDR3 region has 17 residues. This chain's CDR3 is CSASGSGGTSLGNTIYF. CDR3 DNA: TGCAGTGCTAGTGGCAGCGGCGGGACAAGCCTTGGAAACACCATATATTTT.

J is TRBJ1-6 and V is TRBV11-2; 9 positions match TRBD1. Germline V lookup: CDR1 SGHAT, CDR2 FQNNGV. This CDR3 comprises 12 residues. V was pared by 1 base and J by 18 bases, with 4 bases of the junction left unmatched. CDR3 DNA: TGTGCCAGCAGCTTAGGCCGGGACAGGGCCCACTTT. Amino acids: CASSLGRDRAHF.

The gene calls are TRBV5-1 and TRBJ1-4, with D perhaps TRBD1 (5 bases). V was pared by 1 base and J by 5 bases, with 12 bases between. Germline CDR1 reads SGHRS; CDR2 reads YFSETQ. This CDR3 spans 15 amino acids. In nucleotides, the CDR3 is TGCGCCAGCAGCTTGAGCCGGGAGGGGAATGAAAAACTGTTTTTT. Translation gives CASSLSREGNEKLFF.

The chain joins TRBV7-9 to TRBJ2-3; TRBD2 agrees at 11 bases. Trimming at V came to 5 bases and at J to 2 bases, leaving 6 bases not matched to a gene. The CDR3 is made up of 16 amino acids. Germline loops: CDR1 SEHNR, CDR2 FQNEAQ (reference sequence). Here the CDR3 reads CASSTWTSGFTDTQYF. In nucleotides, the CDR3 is TGTGCCAGCAGCACCTGGACTAGCGGGTTCACAGATACGCAGTATTTT. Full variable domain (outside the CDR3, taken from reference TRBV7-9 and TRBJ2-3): DTGVSQNPRHKITKRGQNVTFRCDPISEHNRLYWYRQTLGQGPEFLTYFQNEAQLEKSRLLSDRFSAERPKGSFSTLEIQRTEQGDSAMYLCASSTWTSGFTDTQYFGPGTRLTVL.

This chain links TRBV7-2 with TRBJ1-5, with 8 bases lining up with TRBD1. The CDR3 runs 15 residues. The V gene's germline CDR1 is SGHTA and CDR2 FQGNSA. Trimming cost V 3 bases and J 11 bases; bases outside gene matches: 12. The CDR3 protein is CASSFDRGPTRTQHF. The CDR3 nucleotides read TGTGCCAGCAGCTTTGACAGGGGCCCCACTCGGACCCAGCATTTT.

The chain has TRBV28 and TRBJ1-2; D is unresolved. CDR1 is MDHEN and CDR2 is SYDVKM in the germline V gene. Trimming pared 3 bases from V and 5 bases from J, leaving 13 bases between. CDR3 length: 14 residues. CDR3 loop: CASSFPGRQYGYTF. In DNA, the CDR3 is TGTGCCAGCAGTTTCCCCGGACGGCAATATGGCTACACCTTC.